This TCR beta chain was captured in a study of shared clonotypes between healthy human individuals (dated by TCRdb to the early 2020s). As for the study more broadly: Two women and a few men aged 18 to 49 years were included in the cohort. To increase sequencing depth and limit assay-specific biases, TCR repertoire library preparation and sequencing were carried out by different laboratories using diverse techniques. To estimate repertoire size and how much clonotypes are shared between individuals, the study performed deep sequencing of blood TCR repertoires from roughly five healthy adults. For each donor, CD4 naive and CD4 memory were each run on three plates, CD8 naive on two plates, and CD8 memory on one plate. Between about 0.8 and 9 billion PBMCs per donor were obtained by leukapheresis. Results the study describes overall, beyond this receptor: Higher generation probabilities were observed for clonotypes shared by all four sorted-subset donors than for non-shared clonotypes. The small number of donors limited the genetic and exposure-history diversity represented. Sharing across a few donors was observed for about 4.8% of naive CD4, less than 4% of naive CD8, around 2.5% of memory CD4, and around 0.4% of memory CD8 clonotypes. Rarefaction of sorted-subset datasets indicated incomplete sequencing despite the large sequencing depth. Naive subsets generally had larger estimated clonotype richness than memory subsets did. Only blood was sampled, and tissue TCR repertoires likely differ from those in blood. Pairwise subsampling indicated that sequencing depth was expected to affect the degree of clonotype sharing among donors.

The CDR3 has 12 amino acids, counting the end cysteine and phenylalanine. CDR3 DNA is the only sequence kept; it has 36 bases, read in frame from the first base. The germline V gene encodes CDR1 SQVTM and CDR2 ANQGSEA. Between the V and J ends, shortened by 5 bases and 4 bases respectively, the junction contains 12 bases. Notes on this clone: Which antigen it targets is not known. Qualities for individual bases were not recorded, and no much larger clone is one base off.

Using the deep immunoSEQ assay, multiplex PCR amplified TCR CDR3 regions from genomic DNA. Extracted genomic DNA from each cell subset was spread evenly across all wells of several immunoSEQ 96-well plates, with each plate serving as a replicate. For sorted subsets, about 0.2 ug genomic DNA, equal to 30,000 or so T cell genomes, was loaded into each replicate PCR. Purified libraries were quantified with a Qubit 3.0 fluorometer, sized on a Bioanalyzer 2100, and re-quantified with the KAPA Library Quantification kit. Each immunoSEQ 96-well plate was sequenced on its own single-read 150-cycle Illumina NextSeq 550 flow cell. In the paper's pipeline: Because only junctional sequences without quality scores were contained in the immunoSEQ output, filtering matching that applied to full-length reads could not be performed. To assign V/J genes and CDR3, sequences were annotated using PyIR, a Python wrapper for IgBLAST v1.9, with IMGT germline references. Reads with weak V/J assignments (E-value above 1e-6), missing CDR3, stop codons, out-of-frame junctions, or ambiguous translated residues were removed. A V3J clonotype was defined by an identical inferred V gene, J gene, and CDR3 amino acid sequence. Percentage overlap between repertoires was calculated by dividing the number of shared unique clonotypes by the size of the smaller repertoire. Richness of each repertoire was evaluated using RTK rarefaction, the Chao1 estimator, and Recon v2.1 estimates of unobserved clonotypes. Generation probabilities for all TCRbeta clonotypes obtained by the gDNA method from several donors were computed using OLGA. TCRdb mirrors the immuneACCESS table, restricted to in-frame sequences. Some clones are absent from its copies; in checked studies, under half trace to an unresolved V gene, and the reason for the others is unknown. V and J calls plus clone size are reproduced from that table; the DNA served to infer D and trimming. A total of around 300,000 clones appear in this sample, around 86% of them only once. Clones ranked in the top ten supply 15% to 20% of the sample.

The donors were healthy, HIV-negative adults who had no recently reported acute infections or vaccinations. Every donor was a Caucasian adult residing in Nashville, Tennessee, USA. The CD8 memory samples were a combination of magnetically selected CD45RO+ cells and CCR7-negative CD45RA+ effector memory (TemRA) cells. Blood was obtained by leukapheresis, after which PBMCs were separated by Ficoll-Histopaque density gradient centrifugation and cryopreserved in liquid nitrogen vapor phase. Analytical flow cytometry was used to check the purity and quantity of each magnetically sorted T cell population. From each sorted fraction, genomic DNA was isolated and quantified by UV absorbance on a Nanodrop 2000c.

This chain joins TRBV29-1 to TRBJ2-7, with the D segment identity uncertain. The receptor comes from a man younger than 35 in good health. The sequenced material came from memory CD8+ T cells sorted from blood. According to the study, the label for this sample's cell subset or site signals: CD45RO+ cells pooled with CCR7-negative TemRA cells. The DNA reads TGCAGCGTTAAGGACGCCCCTTACGAGCAGTACTTC. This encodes CSVKDAPYEQYF.